This entry lists 6 T cell receptor beta chains sequenced from one sample in a study of CD8 T cells in ankylosing spondylitis. TCRdb ran MiXCR on the 5' RACE reads and lists one entry per CDR3 protein. The table shows tens of thousands of distinct CDR3 sequences, with 5.3% occurring only once. The source material was blood, either unsorted or a sorted T cell fraction (not recorded which). The receptor source for this set is a male donor with ankylosing spondylitis or in good health (not recorded which).

This clonotype has ten or more counts. The chain links TRBV7-3 to TRBJ2-7, with a tentative D call TRBD2 (6 bases). This CDR3 is built from 14 residues. V was cut by 5 bases and J by 5 bases, with 16 bases left in between. Germline V gives CDR1 SGHTA, CDR2 FQGTGA. CDR3: CASSRGEAHDEQYF. As DNA, the CDR3 is TGTGCCAGCAGCCGTGGGGAGGCCCACGACGAGCAGTACTTC.

V gene TRBV7-3 combines with J gene TRBJ2-2; 7 positions match TRBD1. V trimming: 5 bases; J trimming: 4 bases; junction bases outside the gene matches: 16. The CDR3 sequence is 18 residues long. The germline CDR1 and CDR2 sequences are SGHTA and FQGTGA. CDR3 bases: TGTGCCAGCAGCCCCTCCTCCCAACAGGGGCGGCTCACCGGGGAGCTGTTTTTT. It yields the protein CASSPSSQQGRLTGELFF.

This clonotype was recorded at least ten times. The chain uses TRBV24-1 and TRBJ1-1; no clear D gene. The CDR3 consists of 13 residues. Looked up from germline, CDR1 is KGHDR and CDR2 is SFDVKD. V dropped 4 bases and J dropped 1 base, with 6 bases sitting between them. In DNA form, the CDR3 reads TGTGCCACCAGTGACCGAGGGAACACTGAAGCTTTCTTT. Protein product: CATSDRGNTEAFF.

V usage is TRBV5-1 and J usage is TRBJ2-5; the match to TRBD2 covers 15 bases. V gave up 4 bases and J gave up 4 bases; unmatched junction bases: 8. The CDR3 loop spans 17 amino acids. The germline gives CDR1 SGHRS, CDR2 YFSETQ. As DNA, the CDR3 is TGCGCCAGCAGCGCGGGGGGACTAGCGGGAGGAGGAGAGACCCAGTACTTC. Its protein product is CASSAGGLAGGGETQYF.

This clonotype showed up many times. The CDR3 region is CASSPQGTELFF. CDR3 sequence (DNA): TGCGCCAGCAGCCCCCAGGGTACGGAGCTGTTTTTT. The chain recombines TRBV5-1 with TRBJ2-2; possibly TRBD1 for D (5 bases). This CDR3 is built from 12 residues. Trimming removed 4 bases at V and 10 bases at J, with 11 bases between. Per germline, CDR1 SGHRS and CDR2 YFSETQ.

This clonotype was counted at least ten times. This rearrangement joins TRBV12-3 or TRBV12-4 to TRBJ1-1, with D possibly being TRBD1 (5 bases). The CDR3 is made up of 12 amino acids. V lost 1 base to trimming and J lost 11 bases, with 11 bases between them. CDR3 sequence reads: CASSLGVRDAFF. CDR3 bases: TGTGCCAGCAGTTTAGGGGTTCGGGACGCTTTCTTT.